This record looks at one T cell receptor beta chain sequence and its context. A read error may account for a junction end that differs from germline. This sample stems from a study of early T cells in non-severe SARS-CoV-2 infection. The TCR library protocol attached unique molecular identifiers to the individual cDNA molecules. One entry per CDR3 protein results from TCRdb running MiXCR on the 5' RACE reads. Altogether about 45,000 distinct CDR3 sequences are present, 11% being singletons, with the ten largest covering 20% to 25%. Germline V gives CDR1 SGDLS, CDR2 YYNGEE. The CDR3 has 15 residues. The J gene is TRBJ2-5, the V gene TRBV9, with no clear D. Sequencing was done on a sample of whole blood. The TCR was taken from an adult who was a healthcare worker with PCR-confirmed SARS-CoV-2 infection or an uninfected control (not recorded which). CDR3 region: CASNVSFWMGETQYF. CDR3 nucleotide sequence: TGTGCCAGCAACGTAAGTTTTTGGATGGGGGAGACCCAGTACTTC.